This TCR beta chain is from a study of CD8 T cells in Susac syndrome. V was pared by 0 bases and J by 2 bases, with 20 bases between. Germline lookup yields CDR1 MNHEY and CDR2 SVGEGT. CDR3 length equals 18 residues. Random hexamers were used to reverse transcribe roughly 0.5 to 1 ug of RNA. TCRdb re-analysed the immunoSEQ multiplex PCR reads in MiXCR, keeping a single row per CDR3 protein. The repertoire has some 120,000 distinct CDR3 sequences, about nine tenths of them found once; the top ten carry 0.13% to 0.15%. Controls were healthy donors chosen to match patients in age and sex. Bulk CD8+ and CD4+ cells came from magnetic negative isolation; CD8+ TEMRA by FACS.

This chain links TRBV6-2 or TRBV6-3 with TRBJ2-7, with D uncertain. Sequenced input: CD4+ T cells from PBMCs. This receptor was taken from a human donor in good health. The CDR3 DNA reads as TGTGCCAGCAGTTACTCGCCAGAGGACCGCAAATTGACCTACGAGCAGTACTTC. This translates into CASSYSPEDRKLTYEQYF.